This TCR beta chain stems from a study of cytomegalovirus exposure and HLA in healthy donors (dated by TCRdb to 2015 to 2018). As for the study more broadly: According to an earlier analysis of 587 of the donors, about 170 million T cells yielded over 90 million unique TCR beta sequences and approximately 300 Gb of sequence data. The study was designed to test whether signatures of past pathogen exposure could be identified by cataloging public T cell receptors. To predict cytomegalovirus infection status, the study combined high-throughput TCR immunosequencing, statistical association of individual TCRs with disease status, and machine learning. All discovery cohort repertoires had been generated on a single sequencing platform. In a later genetic analysis, genome-wide SNP genotypes for about three fifths of the 666 donors were used, and that subset was treated as a discovery cohort. In an earlier analysis of 587 of the donors, high-throughput TCR beta sequencing was used to judge whether each TCR beta V gene segment behaved as functional or pseudogenic. HLA typing included class I and class II loci at four-digit resolution. Donor age, sex, ethnicity and CMV serostatus were compiled alongside the repertoire data. The study profiled the T cell repertoires of about 640 subjects by immunosequencing and related them to cytomegalovirus serostatus. Typing coverage varied by locus: roughly 629-630 donors for A, B, C, DRB1 and DQB1; 500 to 550 for DQA1; around 610 for DPA1; roughly 470 for DPB1. Rather than using new phenotypic data, the later analysis identified candidate immune exposures from TCR beta sequences and from how often those sequences occurred across donors. Approximately 300 gigabases of sequencing data and around 80 million unique TCR sequences made up an early release that covered over 550 HLA-typed donors. In a later analysis, previously published TCR beta repertoires from fewer than 750 donors were re-analyzed and high-resolution HLA genotyping was added so that TCR occurrence patterns could be studied. In addition to the first cohort of 650 to 750 subjects, a separate validation cohort of 130 or so different subjects was used. Among 350 to 400 genotyped donors of the cohort, an average of roughly 240,000 unique TCR beta nucleotide sequences were sequenced per donor, roughly 20% of them non-productive. Roughly 5 DR-DQ haplotypes were treated as single units for association and clustering because of strong linkage in the cohort. Among the roughly 400 genotyped donors, about 83% belonged to the genetic ancestry cluster associated with self-reported Caucasian donors. Overall results and qualifications from the work: A further reported finding was that TCR beta sequences accurately predicted the HLA-A and HLA-B alleles for most subjects in the first cohort. A few of the identified cytomegalovirus-associated TCR beta chains were confirmed in vitro to be specific for cytomegalovirus antigens. In a later analysis, TCR association rates were found to vary across HLA loci, with the most associated TCRs seen for DRB1 alleles and the fewest for HLA-C alleles. In a later analysis, 16,951 TCR beta sequences were associated with specific HLA alleles at a false discovery rate of 0.05. Sequencing depth was assumed to be roughly uniform across donors in the presence/absence analyses, though that assumption may not hold. An earlier analysis of approximately 590 of the donors showed that most TCR beta V segments appeared in productive rearrangements either about 87% or about 30% of the time, which broadly matched IMGT annotations. The study listed approximately 160 TCR beta chains as associated with cytomegalovirus. In a later analysis, several top co-occurrence clusters were reported to appear linked to parvovirus B19, influenza, CMV and Epstein-Barr virus. It was suggested by the authors that the approach could potentially be generalized to other disease states and immunological phenotypes. In a later genetic analysis, a missense DCLRE1C variant was associated with V-gene and J-gene trimming of TCR beta chains, and the association was replicated in an independent cohort. In a later analysis, HLA-associated TCR beta chains were found to be more clonally expanded and to have lower generation probabilities than equally common non-associated chains. Compared with the roughly 670-donor mean, donors in an Asian-associated ancestry cluster had fewer N-insertions in productive TCRs, according to a later genetic analysis. When HLA alleles, especially DR and DQ, strongly co-occurred, attributing TCR associations to individual alleles was difficult. Across donors, most TCR sequences were observed very rarely, whereas some public TCRs were present in many individuals. The sequencing pipeline was judged likely to have produced a cluster of highly shared sequence variants as a technical artifact. Some IMGT-functional V segments, including TRBV6-2 and TRBV6-3, could not be distinguished by the 87-base-pair reads and were therefore excluded. A later analysis found that most CMV-associated TCR beta chains appeared HLA-restricted, with HLA associations seemingly driven largely by CMV exposure. Because HLA typing was unavailable for some donors at each locus, only the typed subset was used in association tests. The classifier was reported to diagnose cytomegalovirus status with high specificity and sensitivity in both the original and validation cohorts. The earlier analysis of 450 to 700 of the donors excluded around 17 rarely observed V segments, including chromosome 9 orphons, because counts were too low. Correlated functional status among segregating V segments might reflect linkage disequilibrium, but an unknown experimental factor could not be ruled out. The cohort was sequenced for TCR beta chains only, and without alpha or paired-chain data the features that could be detected were limited. For the cohort, immune exposure information was limited to CMV serostatus.

Library preparation used the immunoSEQ multiplex PCR assay. The multiplex PCR relied on a mix of 60 forward primers for TCR Vbeta segments and 13 reverse primers for TCR Jbeta segments. A multiplex PCR assay on genomic DNA amplified the CDR3 region of rearranged TCR beta genes. The amplified TCR beta libraries were sequenced on the Illumina HiSeq System as 87-base-pair reads. Regarding the original processing steps: Across the roughly 670 repertoires, a later analysis counted 78 million or so unique TCR beta chains, around 11 million of which were shared by at least two donors. Raw reads were error-corrected and collapsed into unique sequences by a nearest-neighbor algorithm in which closely related sequences were merged to remove PCR and sequencing errors. To assign V, D and J gene segments, CDR3 sequences were aligned to IMGT reference sequences. For a sequence to be retained, a match of at least six nucleotides was required to both a V gene segment and a J gene segment. A rearrangement was called productive if the CDR3 had no stop codons and remained in frame with V and J, and every other rearrangement was called non-productive. CDR3 was defined according to IMGT convention as the region running from the second conserved V-encoded cysteine to the conserved J-encoded phenylalanine. The earlier analysis of 500 to 750 of the donors excluded any sequence lacking an unambiguous match to a single V gene segment. In an earlier analysis of more than 500 of the donors, a V segment was called functional when productive rearrangements were above 56.7%, and segregating when the standard deviation between donors exceeded 5%. A statistical classification framework was developed to diagnose cytomegalovirus status using the catalog of TCR beta chain sequences. In a later analysis, TCR nucleotide sequences were compared against IMGT/GENE-DB human TR gene sequences so that V and J genes could be assigned. A later analysis assigned CDR3 sequences and most-parsimonious VDJ recombination scenarios with the TCRdist pipeline. A later analysis defined each TCR beta chain by its CDR3 amino acid sequence plus V-gene family, and excluded reads lacking a unique V-gene family. To address suspected cross-contamination and a sequencing artifact, a later analysis removed 592 highly shared, low-generation-probability nucleotide sequences. For each public chain, a later analysis derived a clonal expansion index from normalized ranks of inferred template counts within each repertoire. Generation probabilities in a later analysis came from a VDJ recombination model fitted to out-of-frame rearrangements, and those results were checked against IGoR. In a later analysis, TCR-TCR, TCR-HLA and TCR-CMV co-occurrence was scored with hypergeometric tests, and a repertoire-size bias correction was applied to TCR pairs. To estimate false discovery rates, a later analysis permuted the HLA or CMV assignments 20 times. In a later analysis, co-occurring TCRs were grouped using DBSCAN, with TCRdist sequence similarity added in when clustering inside HLA-allele-positive subsets. Repertoires with fewer than 30,000 or more than 120,000 public chains were left out of co-occurrence clustering, as were roughly five repertoires with anomalous nucleotide sharing. What TCRdb holds here is the immuneACCESS table cut down to in-frame rearrangements. Part of the clones is not present; checked against another copy, under half of the missing clones reflect an unresolved V gene, and the others are unexplained. Clonal size and the V and J genes are those of that table, whereas D and trimming came from the DNA. This sample has 200,000 to 300,000 clones in its table, and more than 70% of those were observed once. The ten most abundant clones make up about 0.47% of the sample.

This clone was counted a single time. Its target antigen remains unknown. No qualities accompany the bases; no much larger clone lies one base away. The cohort was made up of approximately 700 healthy bone marrow donors. At the time of sampling, every cohort member was nominally healthy, though immune exposures that went unrecorded were likely present. The donor was CMV seronegative and was included in the group of several hundred seronegative cohort members. Each donor provided a peripheral blood sample, and peripheral blood mononuclear cells were used for TCR beta sequencing. Genomic DNA was extracted from the blood cell samples with the Qiagen DNeasy Blood Extraction Kit. Germline trimming: 9 bases from V, 8 bases from J; junction bases outside gene matches: 15. Reading from cysteine to phenylalanine, the CDR3 counts 15 amino acids. The read is trimmed to its CDR3 DNA, 45 bases read in frame from base 1. The germline V gene encodes CDR1 LNHNV and CDR2 YYDKDF (reference sequence).

The specimen was PBMCs. The rearranged chain carries TRBV15 and TRBJ1-5, and 8 junctional nucleotides match TRBD1. This TCR derives from a boy aged 5-17 years in good health and CMV-seronegative. The encoded CDR3 is CATNRRTGFGEPQHF. The DNA sequence reads TGTGCCACTAACCGTAGGACAGGGTTTGGGGAGCCCCAGCATTTT.